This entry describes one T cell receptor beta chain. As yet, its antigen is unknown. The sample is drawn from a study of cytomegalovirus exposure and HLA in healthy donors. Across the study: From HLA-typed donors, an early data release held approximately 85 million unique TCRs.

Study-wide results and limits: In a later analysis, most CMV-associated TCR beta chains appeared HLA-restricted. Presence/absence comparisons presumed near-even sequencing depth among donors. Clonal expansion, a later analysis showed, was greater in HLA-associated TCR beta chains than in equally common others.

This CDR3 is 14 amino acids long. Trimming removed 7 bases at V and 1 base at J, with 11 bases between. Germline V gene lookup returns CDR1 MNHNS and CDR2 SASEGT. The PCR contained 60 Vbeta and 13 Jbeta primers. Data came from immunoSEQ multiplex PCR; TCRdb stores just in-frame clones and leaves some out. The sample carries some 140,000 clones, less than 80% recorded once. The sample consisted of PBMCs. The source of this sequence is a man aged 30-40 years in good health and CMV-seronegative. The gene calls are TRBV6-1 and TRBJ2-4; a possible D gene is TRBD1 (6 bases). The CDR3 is CASTTGSAKNIQYF. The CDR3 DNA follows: TGTGCCAGCACCACAGGGTCGGCCAAAAACATTCAGTACTTC.